This T cell receptor (beta chain) was documented in a study of cytomegalovirus exposure and HLA in healthy donors. PCR involved 60 Vbeta and 13 Jbeta primers. TCRdb keeps only in-frame clones here, not all; method: immunoSEQ multiplex PCR. The table shows about 69,000 clones, with roughly four fifths occurring only once. This CDR3 comprises 13 residues. V was shortened by 3 bases and J by 6 bases, with 9 bases between the two germline ends. CDR1 and CDR2 from the germline V gene are MNHNY and SVGAGI (reference sequence). Sequenced input: PBMCs. The chain carries TRBV6-6 and TRBJ1-5; possibly TRBD1 for D (6 bases). The clonotype comes from a woman aged 30 to 39 in good health and CMV-seropositive. CDR3 nucleotides: TGTGCCAGCAGTTATGAGGGGGTTCAGCCCCAGCATTTT. Translating gives CASSYEGVQPQHF.